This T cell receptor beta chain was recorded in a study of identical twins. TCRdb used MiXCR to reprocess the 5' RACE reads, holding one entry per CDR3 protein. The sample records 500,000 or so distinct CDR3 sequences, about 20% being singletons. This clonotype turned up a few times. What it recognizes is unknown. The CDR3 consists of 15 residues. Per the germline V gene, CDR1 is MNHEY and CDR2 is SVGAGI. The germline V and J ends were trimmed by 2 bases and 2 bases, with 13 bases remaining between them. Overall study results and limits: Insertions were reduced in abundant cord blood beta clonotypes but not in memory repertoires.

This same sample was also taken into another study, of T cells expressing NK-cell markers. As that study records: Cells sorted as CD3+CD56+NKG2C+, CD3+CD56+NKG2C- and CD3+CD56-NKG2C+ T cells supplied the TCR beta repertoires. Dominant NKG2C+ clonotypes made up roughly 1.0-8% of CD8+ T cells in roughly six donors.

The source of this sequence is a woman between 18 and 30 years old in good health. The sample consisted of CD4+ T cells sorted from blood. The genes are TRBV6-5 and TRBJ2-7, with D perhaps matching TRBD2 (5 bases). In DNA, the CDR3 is TGTGCCAGCAGTTACGCCAGGACGGGAACCTACGAGCAGTACTTC. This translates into CASSYARTGTYEQYF.